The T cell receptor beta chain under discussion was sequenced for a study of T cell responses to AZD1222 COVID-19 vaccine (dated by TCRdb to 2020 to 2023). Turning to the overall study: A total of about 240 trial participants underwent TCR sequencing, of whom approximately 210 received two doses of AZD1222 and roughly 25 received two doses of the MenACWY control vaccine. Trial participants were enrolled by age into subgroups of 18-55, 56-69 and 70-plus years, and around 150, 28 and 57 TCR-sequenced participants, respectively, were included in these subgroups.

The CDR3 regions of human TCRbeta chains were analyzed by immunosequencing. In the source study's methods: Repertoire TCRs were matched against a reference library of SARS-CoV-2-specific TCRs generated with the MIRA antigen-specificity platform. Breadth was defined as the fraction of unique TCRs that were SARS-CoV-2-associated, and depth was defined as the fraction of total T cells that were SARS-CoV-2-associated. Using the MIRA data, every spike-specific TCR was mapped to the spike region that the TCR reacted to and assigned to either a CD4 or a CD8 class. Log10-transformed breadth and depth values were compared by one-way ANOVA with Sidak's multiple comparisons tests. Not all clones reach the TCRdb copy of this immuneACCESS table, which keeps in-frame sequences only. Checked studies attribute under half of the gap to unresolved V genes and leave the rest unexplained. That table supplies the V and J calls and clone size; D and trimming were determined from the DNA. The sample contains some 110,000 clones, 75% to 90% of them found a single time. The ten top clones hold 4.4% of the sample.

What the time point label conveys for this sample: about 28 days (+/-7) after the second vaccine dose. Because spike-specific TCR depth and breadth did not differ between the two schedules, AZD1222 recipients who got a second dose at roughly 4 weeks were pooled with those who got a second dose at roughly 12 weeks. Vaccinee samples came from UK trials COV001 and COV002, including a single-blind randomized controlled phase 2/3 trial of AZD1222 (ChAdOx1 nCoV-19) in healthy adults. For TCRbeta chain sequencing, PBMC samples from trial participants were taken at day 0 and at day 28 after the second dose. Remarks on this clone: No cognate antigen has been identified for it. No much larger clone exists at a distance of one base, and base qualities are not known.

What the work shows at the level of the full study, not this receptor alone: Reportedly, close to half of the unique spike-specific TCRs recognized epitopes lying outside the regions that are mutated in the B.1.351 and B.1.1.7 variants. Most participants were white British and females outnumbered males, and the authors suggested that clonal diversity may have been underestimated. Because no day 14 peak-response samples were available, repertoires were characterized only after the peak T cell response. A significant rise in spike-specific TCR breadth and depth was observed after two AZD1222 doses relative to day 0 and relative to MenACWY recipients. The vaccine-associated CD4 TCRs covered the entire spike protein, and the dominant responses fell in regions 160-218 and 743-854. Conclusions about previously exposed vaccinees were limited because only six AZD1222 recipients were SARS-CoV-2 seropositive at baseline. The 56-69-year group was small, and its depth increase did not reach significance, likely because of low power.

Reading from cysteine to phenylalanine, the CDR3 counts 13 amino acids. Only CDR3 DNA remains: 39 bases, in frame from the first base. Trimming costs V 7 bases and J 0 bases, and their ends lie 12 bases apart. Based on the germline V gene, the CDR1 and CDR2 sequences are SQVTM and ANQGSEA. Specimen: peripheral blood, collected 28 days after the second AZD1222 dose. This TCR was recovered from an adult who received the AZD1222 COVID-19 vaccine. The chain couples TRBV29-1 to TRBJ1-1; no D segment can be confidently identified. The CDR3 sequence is CSARGGMNTEAFF. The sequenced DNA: TGCAGCGCTCGCGGCGGGATGAACACTGAAGCTTTCTTT.